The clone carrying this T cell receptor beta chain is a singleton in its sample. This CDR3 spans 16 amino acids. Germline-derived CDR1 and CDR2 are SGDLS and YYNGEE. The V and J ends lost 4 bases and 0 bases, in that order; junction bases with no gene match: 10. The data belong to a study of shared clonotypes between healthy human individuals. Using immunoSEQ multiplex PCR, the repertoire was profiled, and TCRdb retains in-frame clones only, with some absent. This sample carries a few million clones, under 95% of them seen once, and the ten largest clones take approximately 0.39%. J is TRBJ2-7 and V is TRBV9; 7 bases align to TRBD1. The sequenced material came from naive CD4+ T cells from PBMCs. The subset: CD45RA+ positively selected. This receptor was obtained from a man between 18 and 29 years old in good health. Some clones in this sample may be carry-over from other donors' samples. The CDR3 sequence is CASSPHRDSSSYEQYF. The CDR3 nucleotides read TGTGCCAGCAGCCCCCACCGGGACAGTAGCTCCTACGAGCAGTACTTC.